The 9 T cell receptor beta chains listed next were all sequenced from one sample in a study of blood T cell repertoires in COVID-19 (dated by TCRdb to the early 2020s). Preparation of the library involved the immunoSEQ multiplex PCR assay. The table was pulled from immuneACCESS by TCRdb, which kept in-frame rearrangements only. Such tables lose some clones; where checked, under half of the loss comes from unresolved V genes, and the rest has no known cause. Within this sample are around 32,000 clones, with roughly 93% of them counted one time only. Of the sample, 0.92% falls within the top ten clones. Material: peripheral blood. The receptors come from a male donor with active COVID-19.

The gene calls are TRBV5-1 and TRBJ1-1; a weak D match, TRBD1 (5 bases). The CDR3 loop spans 15 amino acids. The V end was cut by 6 bases, the J end by 0 bases, with 15 bases between. CDR1 and CDR2 from the germline V gene are SGHRS and YFSETQ. The CDR3 is CASTPGGGMNTEAFF. The CDR3 DNA is TGCGCCAGCACCCCCGGCGGGGGTATGAACACTGAAGCTTTCTTT.

The rearrangement links TRBV27 to TRBJ1-1; 10 nucleotides line up with TRBD1. The CDR3 length is 17 residues. Germline V CDR1 and CDR2: MNHEY, SMNVEV (reference sequence). V was clipped by 8 bases and J by 5 bases; unmatched bases: 17. The DNA of the CDR3 is TGTGCCAGCGGCCAACTACGCTCCGGGACAGGGGTAACTGAAGCTTTCTTT. Residues: CASGQLRSGTGVTEAFF.

This chain links TRBV10-3 with TRBJ2-5; 10 bases agree with TRBD2. This CDR3 is 16 amino acids long. Per the germline V gene, CDR1 is ENHRY and CDR2 is SYGVKD. After removal of 2 bases from V and 4 bases from J, the junction contained 7 bases not matched to a gene. Here the CDR3 reads CAISETGTSDRETQYF. As DNA, the CDR3 is TGTGCCATCAGTGAGACCGGGACTAGCGACCGAGAGACCCAGTACTTC.

The genes are TRBV6-4 and TRBJ2-2, with 11 bases aligning to TRBD1. The CDR3 has 14 residues. J was trimmed by 6 bases and V by 6 bases; bases with no gene match: 3. From germline, CDR1 is MRHNA and CDR2 SNTAGT. CDR3 sequence: CASRGQGASGELFF. Written as DNA, the CDR3 is TGTGCCAGCAGAGGACAGGGGGCTTCCGGGGAGCTGTTTTTT.

This sequence joins TRBV9 and TRBJ1-6; 10 positions match TRBD1. CDR1 and CDR2 from the germline V gene are SGDLS and YYNGEE. This CDR3 contains 15 residues. Trimming at V came to 3 bases and at J to 11 bases, leaving 8 bases not matched to a gene. This chain's CDR3 is CASSASGQGVTPLHF. The CDR3 nucleotides read TGTGCCAGCAGCGCATCCGGACAGGGGGTTACACCCCTCCACTTT. The variable domain in full, with the rest retrieved from reference TRBV9 and TRBJ1-6, is DSGVTQTPKHLITATGQRVTLRCSPRSGDLSVYWYQQSLDQGLQFLIQYYNGEERAKGNILERFSAQQFPDLHSELNLSSLELGDSALYFCASSASGQGVTPLHFGNGTRLTVT.

The rearrangement links TRBV4-3 to TRBJ2-7, with TRBD1 matching over 12 bases. Germline CDR1 and CDR2: LGHNA and YSLEER. The CDR3 sequence is 18 residues long. V was clipped by 0 bases and J by 5 bases; unmatched bases: 11. CDR3 sequence: CASSQESFRDRGPNEQYF. CDR3 in DNA: TGCGCCAGCAGCCAAGAGTCGTTCCGGGACAGGGGGCCCAACGAGCAGTACTTC.

The chain has TRBV6-6 and TRBJ1-1, with 9 bases aligning to TRBD1. Trimming at V came to 6 bases and at J to 1 base, leaving 9 bases not matched to a gene. The CDR3 sequence is 16 residues long. The germline V gene has CDR1 MNHNY and CDR2 SVGAGI (reference sequence). DNA for the CDR3: TGTGCCAGCAGCCCCTCCGGGACAGGGAAGAACACTGAAGCTTTCTTT. This sequence encodes CASSPSGTGKNTEAFF.

The gene calls are TRBV18 and TRBJ1-1; possible D gene TRBD1, 6 bases. Germline CDR1 and CDR2: KGHSH and LQKENI. The CDR3 is 14 residues long. Trimming took 4 bases from V and 0 from J, leaving 9 bases between them. This CDR3 is CASSQQGMNTEAFF. As DNA, the CDR3 is TGTGCCAGCTCACAACAGGGTATGAACACTGAAGCTTTCTTT.

The chain couples TRBV19 to TRBJ1-5, with 8 bases matching TRBD1. Germline-derived CDR1 and CDR2 are LNHDA and SQIVND (reference sequence). After removal of 8 bases from V and 8 bases from J, the junction contained 11 bases not matched to a gene. This CDR3 comprises 14 residues. CDR3 amino acids: CASLPTRGPEPQHF. In nucleotides, the CDR3 is TGTGCCAGTTTGCCAACCAGGGGGCCGGAGCCCCAGCATTTT. Together with reference TRBV19 and TRBJ1-5, the CDR3 gives the full variable domain: DGGITQSPKYLFRKEGQNVTLSCEQNLNHDAMYWYRQDPGQGLRLIYYSQIVNDFQKGDIAEGYSVSREKKESFPLTVTSAQKNPTAFYLCASLPTRGPEPQHFGDGTRLSIL.